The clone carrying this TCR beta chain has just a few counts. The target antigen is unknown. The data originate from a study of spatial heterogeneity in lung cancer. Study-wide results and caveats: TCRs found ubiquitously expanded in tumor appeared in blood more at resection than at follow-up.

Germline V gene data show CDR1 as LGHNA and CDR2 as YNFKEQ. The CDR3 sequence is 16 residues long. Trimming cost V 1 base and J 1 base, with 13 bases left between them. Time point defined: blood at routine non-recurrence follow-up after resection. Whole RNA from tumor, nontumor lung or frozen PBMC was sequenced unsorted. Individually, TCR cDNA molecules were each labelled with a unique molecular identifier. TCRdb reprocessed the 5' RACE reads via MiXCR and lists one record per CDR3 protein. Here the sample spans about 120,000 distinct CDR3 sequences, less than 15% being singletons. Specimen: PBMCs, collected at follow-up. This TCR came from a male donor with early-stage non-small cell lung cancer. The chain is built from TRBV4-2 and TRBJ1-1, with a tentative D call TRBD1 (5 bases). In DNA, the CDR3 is TGTGCCAGCAGCCAAGTTCCGCAGGGAGGGAACACTGAAGCTTTCTTT. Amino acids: CASSQVPQGGNTEAFF.